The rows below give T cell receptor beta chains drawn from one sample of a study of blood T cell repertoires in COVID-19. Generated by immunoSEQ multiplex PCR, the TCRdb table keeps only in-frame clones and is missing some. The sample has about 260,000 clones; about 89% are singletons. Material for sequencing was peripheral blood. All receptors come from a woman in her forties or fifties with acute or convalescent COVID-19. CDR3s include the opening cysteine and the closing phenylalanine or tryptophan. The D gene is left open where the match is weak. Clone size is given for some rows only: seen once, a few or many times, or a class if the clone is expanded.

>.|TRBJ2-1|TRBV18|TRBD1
CASSKGAGDEQFF
TGTGCCAGCTCTAAGGGGGCAGGCGATGAGCAGTTCTTC
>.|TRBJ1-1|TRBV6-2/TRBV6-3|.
CASSYGIGDWGDTEAFF
TGTGCCAGCAGTTACGGGATTGGGGATTGGGGGGACACTGAAGCTTTCTTT
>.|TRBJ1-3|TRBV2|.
CASSDGGSGNTIYF
TGTGCCAGCAGTGACGGGGGCTCTGGAAACACCATATATTTT
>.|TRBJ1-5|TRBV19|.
CASSINRRDQPQHF
TGTGCCAGTAGTATTAACAGGCGCGATCAGCCCCAGCATTTT
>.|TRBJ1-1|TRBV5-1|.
CASSLDGVRGDTEAFF
TGCGCCAGCAGCTTGGATGGGGTGCGGGGCGACACTGAAGCTTTCTTT
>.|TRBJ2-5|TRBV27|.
CASSLSWAAGETQYF
TGTGCCAGCAGTTTATCTTGGGCGGCAGGGGAGACCCAGTACTTC
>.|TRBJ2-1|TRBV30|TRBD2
CAWRALALLSYNEQFF
TGTGCCTGGAGGGCACTAGCGCTCCTCTCCTACAATGAGCAGTTCTTC
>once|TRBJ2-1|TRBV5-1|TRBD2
CASSETSGTEQFF
TGCGCCAGCAGTGAGACTAGCGGGACCGAGCAGTTCTTC
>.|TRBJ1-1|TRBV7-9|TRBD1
CASSAQGANTEAFF
TGTGCCAGCAGCGCCCAGGGGGCGAACACTGAAGCTTTCTTT
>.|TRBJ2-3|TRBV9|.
CASSASQVIDTQYF
TGTGCCAGCAGCGCTTCACAGGTTATAGATACGCAGTATTTT
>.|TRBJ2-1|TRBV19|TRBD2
CASSVYGTSDNEQFF
TGTGCCAGTAGTGTCTACGGGACTAGCGACAATGAGCAGTTCTTC
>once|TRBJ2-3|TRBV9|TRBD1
CASSVASTGINTDTQYF
TGTGCCAGCAGCGTCGCTTCGACAGGGATCAACACAGATACGCAGTATTTT
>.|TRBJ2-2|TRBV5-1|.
CASSLAEKNTGELFF
TGCGCCAGCAGCTTGGCCGAGAAGAACACCGGGGAGCTGTTTTTT
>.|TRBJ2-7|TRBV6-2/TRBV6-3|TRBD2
CASSLLAGAYEQYF
TGTGCCAGCAGCCTACTAGCGGGAGCCTACGAGCAGTACTTC
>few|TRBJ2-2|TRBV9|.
CASSVGTGVSGELFF
TGTGCCAGCAGCGTAGGGACTGGCGTGTCCGGGGAGCTGTTTTTT
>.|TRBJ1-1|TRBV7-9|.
CASSLGTGEAFF
TGTGCCAGCAGCTTAGGAACGGGAGAAGCTTTCTTT
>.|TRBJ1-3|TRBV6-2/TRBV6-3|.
CASSYPGQPDSGNTIYF
TGTGCCAGCAGTTATCCAGGACAACCCGACTCTGGAAACACCATATATTTT
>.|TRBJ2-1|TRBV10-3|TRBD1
CAIGTVDNEQFF
TGTGCCATCGGGACAGTAGACAATGAGCAGTTCTTC
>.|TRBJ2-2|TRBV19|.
CASSIRGPNTGELFF
TGTGCCAGTAGTATCAGGGGACCGAACACCGGGGAGCTGTTTTTT
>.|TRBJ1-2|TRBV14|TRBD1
CASSQALGQEYGYTF
TGTGCCAGCAGCCAAGCCTTGGGACAGGAATATGGCTACACCTTC
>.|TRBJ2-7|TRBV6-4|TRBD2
CASSRIAGGYEQYF
TGTGCCAGCAGTCGAATAGCGGGAGGCTACGAGCAGTACTTC
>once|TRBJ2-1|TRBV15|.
CATSRDSDEKFF
TGTGCCACCAGCAGGGACAGTGACGAAAAGTTCTTC
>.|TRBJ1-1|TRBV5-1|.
CASSPERVLGNTEAFF
TGCGCCAGCAGCCCGGAACGGGTCTTGGGGAACACTGAAGCTTTCTTT
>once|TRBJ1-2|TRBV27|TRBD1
CASKNRDRGDYGYTF
TGTGCCAGCAAAAACCGGGACAGGGGCGACTATGGCTACACCTTC
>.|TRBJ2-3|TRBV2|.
CASSEGQGSTDTQYF
TGTGCCAGCAGTGAAGGGCAGGGTAGCACAGATACGCAGTATTTT
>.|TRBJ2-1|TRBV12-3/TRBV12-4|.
CASSPRIEQFF
TGTGCCAGCAGTCCGAGGATCGAGCAGTTCTTC
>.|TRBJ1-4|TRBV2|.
CASSDGIGSLAEKLFF
TGTGCCAGCAGTGATGGAATCGGGAGTTTAGCAGAAAAACTGTTTTTT
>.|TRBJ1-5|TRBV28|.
CASSLSRNQPQHF
TGTGCCAGCAGTTTAAGCCGCAATCAGCCCCAGCATTTT
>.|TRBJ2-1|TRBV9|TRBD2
CASSVMLAGENEQFF
TGTGCCAGCAGCGTAATGCTAGCGGGAGAAAATGAGCAGTTCTTC
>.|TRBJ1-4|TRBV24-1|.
CATSDSTGRAFEKLFF
TGTGCCACCAGTGATTCAACAGGGAGGGCATTCGAAAAACTGTTTTTT
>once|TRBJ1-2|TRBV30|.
CAWTRAALSFGYTF
TGTGCCTGGACGAGGGCGGCTCTATCCTTTGGCTACACCTTC
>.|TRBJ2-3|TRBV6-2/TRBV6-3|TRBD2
CASSYYSGSSDTQYF
TGTGCCAGCAGTTACTACAGCGGGAGCTCAGATACGCAGTATTTT
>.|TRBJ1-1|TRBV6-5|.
CASSYSIYRRNTEAFF
TGTGCCAGCAGTTACTCGATTTACAGGAGGAACACTGAAGCTTTCTTT
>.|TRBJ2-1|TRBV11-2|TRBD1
CASSFLYRTGIYNEQFF
TGTGCCAGCAGCTTCCTATACAGGACAGGTATCTACAATGAGCAGTTCTTC
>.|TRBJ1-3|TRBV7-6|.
CASSLVGSGNTIYF
TGTGCCAGCAGCTTAGTCGGCTCTGGAAACACCATATATTTT
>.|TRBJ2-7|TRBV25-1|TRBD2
CASTWGEGSESYEQYF
TGTGCCAGTACTTGGGGGGAGGGAAGCGAATCCTACGAGCAGTACTTC
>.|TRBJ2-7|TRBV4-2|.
CASSQGLSRNYEQYF
TGTGCCAGCAGCCAAGGTTTATCCAGGAACTACGAGCAGTACTTC
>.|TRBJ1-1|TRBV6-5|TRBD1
CASSTTGGNTEAFF
TGTGCCAGCAGTACGACAGGGGGCAATACGGAAGCTTTCTTT
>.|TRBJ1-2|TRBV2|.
CASNEGGRSYGYTF
TGTGCCAGCAACGAGGGGGGGAGAAGCTATGGCTACACCTTC
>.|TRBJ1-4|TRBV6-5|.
CASSYRDSAEKLFF
TGTGCCAGCAGTTATAGAGACTCGGCTGAAAAACTGTTTTTT
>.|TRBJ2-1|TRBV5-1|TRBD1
CASSLQGENEQFF
TGCGCCAGCAGCTTGCAGGGGGAAAATGAGCAGTTCTTC
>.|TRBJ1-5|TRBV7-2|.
CASSVGENQPQHF
TGTGCCAGCAGCGTTGGGGAGAATCAGCCCCAGCATTTT
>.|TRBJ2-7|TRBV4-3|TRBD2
CASSQHGQAGVYEQYF
TGCGCCAGCAGCCAACATGGTCAGGCGGGAGTGTACGAGCAGTACTTC
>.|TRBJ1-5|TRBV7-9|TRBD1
CASSPGQGYSNQPQHF
TGTGCCAGCAGCCCAGGACAGGGCTATAGCAATCAGCCCCAGCATTTT
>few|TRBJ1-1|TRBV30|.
CAWSRGFRTEAFF
TGTGCCTGGAGTAGGGGCTTTCGTACTGAAGCTTTCTTT
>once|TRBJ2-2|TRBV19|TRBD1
CASSTSQGAYTGELFF
TGTGCCAGTAGTACATCACAGGGGGCTTACACCGGGGAGCTGTTTTTT
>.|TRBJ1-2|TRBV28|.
CASSLWKLLSGYTF
TGTGCCAGCAGTTTATGGAAGTTGCTGAGTGGCTACACCTTC
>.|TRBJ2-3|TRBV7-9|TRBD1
CASSLGLSGTGADTQYF
TGTGCCAGCAGCTTAGGTCTCTCCGGGACAGGGGCAGATACGCAGTATTTT
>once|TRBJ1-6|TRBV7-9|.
CASSQTGSHNSPLHF
TGTGCCAGCAGTCAGACAGGCTCCCATAATTCACCCCTCCACTTT
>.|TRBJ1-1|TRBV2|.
CASSVRGGTTEAFF
TGTGCCAGCAGTGTTAGGGGGGGGACGACTGAAGCTTTCTTT
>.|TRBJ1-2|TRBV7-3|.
CASSLTALGGSSGYTF
TGTGCCAGCAGCTTAACGGCTCTCGGGGGGTCGAGTGGCTACACCTTC
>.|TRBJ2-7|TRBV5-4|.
CASSLGQGSSYEQYF
TGTGCCAGCAGCTTGGGGCAGGGGAGCTCCTACGAGCAGTACTTC
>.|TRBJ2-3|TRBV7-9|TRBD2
CASSTGLAGSTDTQYF
TGTGCCAGCAGCACCGGACTAGCCGGCAGCACAGATACGCAGTATTTT
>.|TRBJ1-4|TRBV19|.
CASSSPGVRGKLFF
TGTGCCAGTAGTTCCCCGGGGGTAAGGGGAAAACTGTTTTTT
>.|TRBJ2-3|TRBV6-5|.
CASRDSMSTDTQYF
TGTGCCAGCAGAGACAGCATGAGCACAGATACGCAGTATTTT